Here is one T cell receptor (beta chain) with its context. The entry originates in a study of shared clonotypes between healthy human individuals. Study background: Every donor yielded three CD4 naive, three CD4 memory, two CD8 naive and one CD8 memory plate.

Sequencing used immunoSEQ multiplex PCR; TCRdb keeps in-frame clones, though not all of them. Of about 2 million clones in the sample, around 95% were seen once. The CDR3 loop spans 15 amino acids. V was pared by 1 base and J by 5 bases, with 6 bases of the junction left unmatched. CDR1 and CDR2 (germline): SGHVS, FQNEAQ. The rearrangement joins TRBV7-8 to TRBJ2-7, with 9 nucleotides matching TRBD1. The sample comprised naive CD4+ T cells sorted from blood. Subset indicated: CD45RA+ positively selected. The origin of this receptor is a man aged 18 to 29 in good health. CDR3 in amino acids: CASSLVRGQGHEQYF. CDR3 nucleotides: TGTGCCAGCAGCTTAGTACGGGGACAGGGCCACGAGCAGTACTTC. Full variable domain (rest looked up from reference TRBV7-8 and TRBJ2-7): GAGVSQSPRYKVAKRGQDVALRCDPISGHVSLFWYQQALGQGPEFLTYFQNEAQLDKSGLPSDRFFAERPEGSVSTLKIQRTQQEDSAVYLCASSLVRGQGHEQYFGPGTRLTVT.